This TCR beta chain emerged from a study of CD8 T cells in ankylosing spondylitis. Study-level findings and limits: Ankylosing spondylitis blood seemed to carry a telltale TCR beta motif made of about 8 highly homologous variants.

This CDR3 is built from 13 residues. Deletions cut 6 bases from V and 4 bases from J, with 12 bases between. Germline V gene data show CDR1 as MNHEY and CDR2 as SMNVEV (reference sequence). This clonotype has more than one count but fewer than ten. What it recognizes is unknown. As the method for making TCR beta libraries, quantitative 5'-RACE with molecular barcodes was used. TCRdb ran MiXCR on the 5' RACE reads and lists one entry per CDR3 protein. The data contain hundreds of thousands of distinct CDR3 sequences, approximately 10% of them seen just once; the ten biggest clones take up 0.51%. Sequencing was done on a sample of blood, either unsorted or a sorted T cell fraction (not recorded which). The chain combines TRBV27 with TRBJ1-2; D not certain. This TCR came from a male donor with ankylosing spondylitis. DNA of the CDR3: TGTGCCAGCAGCCCAGCGGCAATCTATGGCTACACCTTC. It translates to CASSPAAIYGYTF.